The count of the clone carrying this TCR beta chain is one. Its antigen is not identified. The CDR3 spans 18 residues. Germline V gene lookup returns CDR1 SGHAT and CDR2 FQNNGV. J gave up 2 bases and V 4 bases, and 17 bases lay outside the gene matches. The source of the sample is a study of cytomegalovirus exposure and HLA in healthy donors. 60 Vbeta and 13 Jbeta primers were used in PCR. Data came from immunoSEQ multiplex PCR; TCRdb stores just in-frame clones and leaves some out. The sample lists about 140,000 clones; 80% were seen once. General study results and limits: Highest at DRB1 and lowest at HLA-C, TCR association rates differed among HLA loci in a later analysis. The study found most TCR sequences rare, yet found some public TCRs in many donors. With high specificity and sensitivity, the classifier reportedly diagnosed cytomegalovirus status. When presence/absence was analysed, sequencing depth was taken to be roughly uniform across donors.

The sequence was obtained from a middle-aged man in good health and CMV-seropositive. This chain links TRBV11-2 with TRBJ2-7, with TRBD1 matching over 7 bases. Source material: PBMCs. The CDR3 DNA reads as TGTGCCAGCAGCTCCTCCTTGGGTAGTGGTGACAGGGCCTACGAGCAGTACTTC. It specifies CASSSSLGSGDRAYEQYF.